This is a list of T cell receptor beta chains from one sample in a study of blood T cell repertoires in COVID-19. Only in-frame clones appear in the TCRdb table, and some are missing; sequencing was by immunoSEQ multiplex PCR. The sample lists some 140,000 clones, around 73% occurring once. The material sequenced was peripheral blood. The origin of the receptors is a man in his 60s who had recovered from COVID-19. Both conserved end residues are part of each CDR3. The order of the fields is clone size, D gene, V gene, CDR3 length, J gene, CDR3 protein, CDR3 DNA. A D gene is named only where the DNA matches it firmly. Expanded clones get a size class; other rows say once, few or many, or leave the size out.

>NA|TRBD2|TRBV7-2|17|TRBJ2-3
CASSPRTSGQSTDTQYF
TGTGCCAGCAGCCCCCGGACTAGCGGTCAAAGCACAGATACGCAGTATTTT
>NA|NA|TRBV3-1/TRBV3-2|14|TRBJ2-1
CASSQDIAAETQFF
TGTGCCAGCAGCCAAGACATAGCCGCGGAGACTCAGTTCTTC
>NA|TRBD2|TRBV11-2|20|TRBJ2-6
CASSLERLAGYTSGANVLTF
TGTGCCAGCAGCTTAGAACGACTAGCGGGCTACACCTCTGGGGCCAACGTCCTGACTTTC
>once|NA|TRBV13|16|TRBJ2-3
CASSLGRARPTDTQYF
TGTGCCAGCAGCTTAGGGCGGGCGCGCCCCACAGATACGCAGTATTTT
>NA|NA|TRBV7-2|12|TRBJ1-1
CASSLRGTEAFF
TGTGCCAGCAGCCTCAGGGGAACTGAAGCTTTCTTT
>NA|TRBD2|TRBV4-1|21|TRBJ2-3
CASSQPQGLAGVASGTDTQYF
TGCGCCAGCAGCCAACCTCAGGGGCTAGCGGGAGTCGCGAGTGGTACAGATACGCAGTATTTT
>NA|NA|TRBV4-3|15|TRBJ2-7
CASSQAGNTIYEQYF
TGCGCCAGCAGCCAAGCCGGGAACACGATCTACGAGCAGTACTTC
>NA|TRBD2|TRBV30|13|TRBJ2-7
CAWSGTRFSEQYF
TGTGCCTGGAGCGGGACTAGGTTTTCTGAGCAGTACTTC
>NA|TRBD1|TRBV19|17|TRBJ1-1
CASTTLGTGPLNTEAFF
TGTGCCAGTACCACTCTGGGGACAGGGCCACTGAACACTGAAGCTTTCTTT
>NA|NA|TRBV19|15|TRBJ1-3
CASTVKGRSGNTIYF
TGTGCCAGTACCGTAAAGGGGCGCTCTGGAAACACCATATATTTT
>few|NA|TRBV12-3/TRBV12-4|12|TRBJ1-1
CASIPSRTEAFF
TGTGCCAGCATCCCGAGTCGCACTGAAGCTTTCTTT
>NA|TRBD1|TRBV7-8|17|TRBJ2-1
CASSLQPGQASYNEQFF
TGTGCCAGCAGCTTGCAACCGGGACAGGCATCCTACAATGAGCAGTTCTTC
>NA|TRBD1|TRBV6-1|20|TRBJ2-3
CASSAPARTGRLLGTDTQYF
TGTGCCAGCAGTGCCCCCGCCCGGACAGGGAGATTATTAGGCACAGATACGCAGTATTTT
>NA|TRBD2|TRBV11-2|14|TRBJ2-1
CASSVLGAGGQQFF
TGTGCCAGCAGCGTGCTGGGGGCGGGGGGCCAGCAGTTCTTC
>once|NA|TRBV6-5|15|TRBJ1-2
CASSPARERAYGYTF
TGTGCCAGCAGTCCTGCCAGGGAAAGGGCCTATGGCTACACCTTC
>few|TRBD2|TRBV15|16|TRBJ2-7
CATGDSGGGRAWEQYF
TGTGCCACCGGGGACTCGGGCGGCGGGAGGGCGTGGGAGCAGTACTTC
>few|TRBD1|TRBV7-2|15|TRBJ2-7
CASRAGQGTGAMQYF
TGTGCCAGCAGGGCGGGCCAGGGGACAGGGGCAATGCAGTACTTC
>NA|TRBD1|TRBV18|14|TRBJ2-3
CASSLDRVADTQYF
TGTGCCAGCTCCCTAGACAGGGTCGCAGATACGCAGTATTTT
>NA|NA|TRBV19|15|TRBJ1-4
CASSIRRRVDEKLFF
TGTGCCAGTAGTATTAGGCGGAGGGTGGATGAAAAACTGTTTTTT
>NA|NA|TRBV11-2|13|TRBJ1-5
CASSLERDQPQHF
TGTGCCAGCAGCTTAGAGAGAGATCAGCCCCAGCATTTT
>NA|NA|TRBV6-5|15|TRBJ2-3
CASSYSAGGRDTQYF
TGTGCCAGCAGTTACTCCGCAGGGGGGAGAGATACGCAGTATTTT
>NA|TRBD1|TRBV5-5|14|TRBJ2-5
CASSLDAGGETQYF
TGTGCCAGCAGCTTGGATGCAGGGGGAGAGACCCAGTACTTC
>NA|TRBD2|TRBV12-3/TRBV12-4|13|TRBJ2-1
CASNPSGGWEQFF
TGTGCCAGCAATCCGAGCGGGGGTTGGGAGCAGTTCTTC
>NA|NA|TRBV28|15|TRBJ1-1
CASSLEPGEGTEAFF
TGTGCCAGCAGTTTAGAACCCGGGGAGGGCACTGAAGCTTTCTTT
>NA|NA|TRBV18|15|TRBJ1-1
CASSPAVAMNTEAFF
TGTGCCAGCTCACCGGCGGTAGCCATGAACACTGAAGCTTTCTTT
>NA|NA|TRBV20-1|13|TRBJ2-7
CSASKAGNYEQYF
TGCAGTGCTAGTAAGGCGGGTAACTACGAGCAGTACTTC